This T cell receptor beta chain stems from a study of cytomegalovirus exposure and HLA in healthy donors. V shed 0 bases and J shed 6 bases, with 16 bases lying between them. Germline values: CDR1 LGHNA, CDR2 YNFKEQ. CDR3 length equals 16 residues. The study ran its PCR with 60 Vbeta and 13 Jbeta primers. The method was immunoSEQ multiplex PCR; TCRdb's version includes in-frame clones alone and lacks a portion of them. The sample includes approximately 250,000 clones, around 83% seen only once; the top ten take approximately 0.24%. This TCR was recovered from a girl aged 2 to 10 in good health and CMV-seronegative. Input material: PBMCs. The chain joins TRBV4-2 to TRBJ2-3, with D possibly being TRBD2 (5 bases). The chain's CDR3 is CASSQDRSLAVDTQYF. The CDR3 DNA sequence: TGTGCCAGCAGCCAAGATCGTTCGCTAGCCGTGGATACGCAGTATTTT.